Each of the 25 T cell receptor beta chains below was sequenced from the same sample in a study of T-cell reconstitution after alpha-beta-depleted transplantation in children. This sample's TCRbeta library carried unique molecular identifier barcodes. Each CDR3 protein gets one entry after TCRdb re-called the PCR reads with MiXCR. The sample has around 500,000 distinct CDR3 sequences; approximately 12% are singletons. The starting material was PBMCs from the stem cell graft donor, obtained from the stem cell graft. The receptors originated from a human donor who donated a stem cell graft to a child with combined immunodeficiency.

V usage is TRBV5-1 and J usage is TRBJ2-3, with D tentatively TRBD1 (5 bases). Germline CDR1 reads SGHRS; CDR2 reads YFSETQ. The V end lost 1 base, the J end lost 2 bases, and 11 bases lay between the germline ends. The CDR3 extends over 15 amino acids. The CDR3 nucleotides read TGCGCCAGCAGCTTGCTGGGGCCGAACACAGATACGCAGTATTTT. Translation gives CASSLLGPNTDTQYF.

DNA of the CDR3: TGCGCCAGCAGCTTGGAGGTTTCTAACACCGGGGAGCTGTTTTTT. Its protein product is CASSLEVSNTGELFF. The chain has TRBV5-1 and TRBJ2-2, with D uncertain. V lost 0 bases and J lost 2, with 8 bases in between. This CDR3 has 15 amino acids. Looked up from germline, CDR1 is SGHRS and CDR2 is YFSETQ.

The rearrangement joins TRBV13 to TRBJ2-4; D gene unclear. V was cut by 4 bases and J by 6 bases, with 13 bases left in between. CDR1 is PRHDT, CDR2 FYEKMQ, per germline (reference sequence). The length of the CDR3 is 14 residues. DNA for the CDR3: TGTGCCAGCAGCTACACTACCCGCGGAAACATTCAGTACTTC. Translated: CASSYTTRGNIQYF.

This chain connects TRBV6-5 to TRBJ1-6, with a tentative D call TRBD1 (5 bases). This CDR3 comprises 15 residues. Trimming removed 1 base at V and 9 bases at J, with 13 bases between. Germline V lookup: CDR1 MNHEY, CDR2 SVGAGI. The CDR3: CASSYWGPAGSPLHF. In DNA form, the CDR3 reads TGTGCCAGCAGTTACTGGGGACCTGCTGGTTCACCCCTCCACTTT.

In this sample, this clonotype turned up many times. The chain uses TRBV24-1 and TRBJ2-3; perhaps TRBD1 as D (6 bases). The CDR3 is made up of 13 amino acids. V was trimmed by 4 bases and J by 6 bases, leaving 10 bases between them. From germline, CDR1 is KGHDR and CDR2 SFDVKD. CDR3: CATSDLDRDTQYF. CDR3 coding DNA: TGTGCCACCAGTGACCTCGACAGGGATACGCAGTATTTT.

This clonotype came up a few times. The chain links TRBV6-1 to TRBJ2-2, with 7 bases identical to TRBD1. The CDR3 is 16 amino acids. Germline CDR1 MNHNS, CDR2 SASEGT. J lost 3 bases, V lost 7 bases, and 11 bases had no gene match. As DNA, the CDR3 is TGTGCCAGCATCCTAGACCGGGACAGCCACACCGGGGAGCTGTTTTTT. Translated: CASILDRDSHTGELFF.

The V and J genes are TRBV24-1 and TRBJ2-1, with D uncertain. The CDR3 is 13 amino acids. V was trimmed by 4 bases and J by 8 bases, leaving 11 bases between them. Germline CDR1 KGHDR, CDR2 SFDVKD. The CDR3 sequence: CATSESSIHEQFF. The CDR3, as DNA: TGTGCCACCAGTGAAAGTAGCATCCATGAGCAGTTCTTC.

Written as DNA, the CDR3 is TGTGCTAGTGGTTTGGAAACAGGGGCCGGCCACACTGAAGCTTTCTTT. Translated, it gives CASGLETGAGHTEAFF. This chain uses TRBV12-5 with TRBJ1-1; TRBD1 aligns across 7 bases. The CDR3 totals 16 residues. After removal of 1 base from V and 3 bases from J, the junction contained 8 bases not matched to a gene. CDR1 is LGHNT and CDR2 is FRNRAP in the germline V gene.

The chain joins TRBV11-2 to TRBJ2-1; D remains ambiguous. The CDR3 runs 14 residues. Trimming cost V 5 bases and J 8 bases, with 16 bases left between them. Germline CDR1 and CDR2: SGHAT and FQNNGV. For the CDR3, the DNA is TGTGCCAGCAGCCCGAGGTACGGGTTGGATGAGCAGTTCTTC. Translation gives CASSPRYGLDEQFF.

The sample holds many counts of this clonotype. J is TRBJ2-1 and V is TRBV5-1, with TRBD2 identical over 9 bases. J gave up 8 bases and V 5 bases, and 8 bases lay outside the gene matches. The CDR3 is 14 residues long. Germline V gene sequence: CDR1 SGHRS, CDR2 YFSETQ. DNA for the CDR3: TGCGCCAGCAGGAAGGGACTAGCTTGGTATGAGCAGTTCTTC. Protein product: CASRKGLAWYEQFF.

This chain links TRBV13 with TRBJ2-7; weak D call: TRBD2 (6 bases). V was pared by 5 bases and J by 0 bases, with 14 bases between. The CDR3 has 15 residues. CDR1 PRHDT and CDR2 FYEKMQ come from the germline V gene (reference sequence). The CDR3, as DNA: TGTGCCAGCAGCGCAAGCGGGCGGGGCTCCTACGAGCAGTACTTC. Translation gives CASSASGRGSYEQYF.

This clonotype has ten or more counts. The chain recombines TRBV20-1 with TRBJ1-5; possible D gene TRBD1, 6 bases. Germline V gene data show CDR1 as DFQATT and CDR2 as SNEGSKA (reference sequence). This CDR3 has 14 residues. Trimming shortened V by 5 bases and J by 4 bases, and 15 bases separated the two germline ends. CDR3 residues: CSAPLTGFNQPQHF. For the CDR3, the DNA is TGCAGTGCTCCTTTGACAGGATTTAATCAGCCCCAGCATTTT.

V is TRBV29-1 and J is TRBJ2-7; TRBD2 is a possible D gene (5 bases). Trimming stripped 3 bases from V and 3 bases from J, with 9 bases between. Germline-derived CDR1 and CDR2 are SQVTM and ANQGSEA. CDR3 size: 12 residues. CDR3 sequence: CSVERSGYEQYF. CDR3 sequence (DNA): TGCAGCGTTGAGCGCAGCGGCTACGAGCAGTACTTC.

This clonotype appeared many times. V is TRBV5-1 and J is TRBJ2-3, with 12 bases aligning to TRBD1. Per the germline V gene, CDR1 is SGHRS and CDR2 is YFSETQ. Trimming cost V 6 bases and J 4 bases; bases outside gene matches: 6. The CDR3 contains 15 residues. CDR3 nucleotides: TGCGCCAGCAAACCGGGACAGGGGGCCTCAGATACGCAGTATTTT. It codes for CASKPGQGASDTQYF.

This clonotype was observed many times. CDR3 protein: CASLPGLRGTEAFF. The CDR3 DNA is TGTGCCAGCCTACCCGGGCTTCGGGGCACTGAAGCTTTCTTT. This chain uses TRBV12-3 or TRBV12-4 with TRBJ1-1; D remains ambiguous. The V end was cut by 8 bases, the J end by 4 bases, with 17 bases between. This CDR3 spans 14 amino acids.

The sample holds a few counts of this clonotype. The chain is built from TRBV11-2 and TRBJ2-3; D not resolved. In germline, CDR1 is SGHAT, CDR2 FQNNGV. The CDR3 loop spans 13 amino acids. The V end was cut by 4 bases, the J end by 2 bases, with 7 bases between. CDR3 DNA: TGTGCCAGCAGCTATATTTACACAGATACGCAGTATTTT. As protein: CASSYIYTDTQYF.

This clonotype turned up a few times. The chain employs TRBV28 and TRBJ1-2; 7 positions agree with TRBD1. This CDR3 region has 16 residues. The V gene's germline CDR1 is MDHEN and CDR2 SYDVKM. V lost 6 bases, J lost 2 bases, and 12 bases stayed unmatched. Here the CDR3 reads CASRSEGRGGNYGYTF. The CDR3 coding sequence is TGTGCCAGCAGGTCCGAAGGCAGGGGGGGGAACTATGGCTACACCTTC.

The V and J genes are TRBV12-3 or TRBV12-4 and TRBJ2-2, with 7 bases identical to TRBD1. The CDR3 length is 15 residues. After removal of 3 bases from V and 6 bases from J, the junction contained 7 bases not matched to a gene. The chain's CDR3 is CASSLVDRAPGELFF. CDR3 in DNA: TGTGCCAGCAGTTTGGTCGACAGGGCCCCCGGGGAGCTGTTTTTT.

This clonotype was seen a handful of times. The CDR3 spells CASSGLVGKSTDTQYF. In DNA form, the CDR3 reads TGTGCCAGCAGCGGCCTCGTGGGGAAGAGCACAGATACGCAGTATTTT. J is TRBJ2-3 and V is TRBV12-3 or TRBV12-4; D gene uncertain. This CDR3 comprises 16 residues. The V end lost 6 bases, the J end lost 0 bases, and 16 bases lay between the germline ends.

This clonotype was detected ten times or more. This chain joins TRBV5-1 and TRBJ2-3, with 7 positions matching TRBD1. CDR3 length: 16 residues. Germline V gene lookup returns CDR1 SGHRS and CDR2 YFSETQ. The V and J ends lost 4 bases and 2 bases, in that order; junction bases with no gene match: 10. The CDR3 sequence: CASSRLAEGATDTQYF. CDR3 coding DNA: TGCGCCAGCAGCAGGCTAGCCGAGGGGGCCACAGATACGCAGTATTTT.

The CDR3 nucleotides are TGTGCCAGCAACCAACGCGGGGGCCAAATCTACAATGAGCAGTTCTTC. It encodes CASNQRGGQIYNEQFF. V usage is TRBV2 and J usage is TRBJ2-1; a possible D gene is TRBD2 (7 bases). CDR3 length equals 16 residues. In germline, CDR1 is SNHLY, CDR2 FYNNEI. Trimming took 7 bases from V and 3 from J, leaving 19 bases between them.

This clonotype was found a few times. The rearrangement uses TRBV5-6 and TRBJ2-5, with no clear D. The ends were cut back, 3 bases at V and 1 base at J, with 10 bases in the middle. Germline assignment: CDR1 SGHDT and CDR2 YYEEEE. This CDR3 has 14 amino acids. CDR3 sequence reads: CASSWGTFQETQYF. For the CDR3, the DNA is TGTGCCAGCAGCTGGGGAACCTTCCAAGAGACCCAGTACTTC. Together with reference TRBV5-6 and TRBJ2-5, the CDR3 gives the full variable domain: DAGVTQSPTHLIKTRGQQVTLRCSPKSGHDTVSWYQQALGQGPQFIFQYYEEEERQRGNFPDRFSGHQFPNYSSELNVNALLLGDSALYLCASSWGTFQETQYFGPGTRLLVL.

This clonotype showed up just a few times. This chain connects TRBV20-1 to TRBJ1-2, with 10 nucleotides matching TRBD1. With 6 bases clipped from V and 5 bases from J, the junction kept 9 bases outside the gene matches. In germline, CDR1 is DFQATT, CDR2 SNEGSKA (reference sequence). There are 14 residues in the CDR3. CDR3 DNA sequence: TGCAGTGCGGGACAGGGGAGTGAGTGGTATGGCTACACCTTC. This gives the protein CSAGQGSEWYGYTF.

The sample holds many counts of this clonotype. V usage is TRBV11-2 and J usage is TRBJ2-7, with D unresolved. V gave up 6 bases and J gave up 2 bases, with 5 bases separating them. Germline CDR1 SGHAT, CDR2 FQNNGV. This CDR3 contains 11 residues. The CDR3 bases are TGTGCCAGCAGTTCAGCCTACGAGCAGTACTTC. Its protein product is CASSSAYEQYF.

This chain links TRBV2 with TRBJ2-7, with 10 bases fitting TRBD2. Trimming took 6 bases from V and 7 from J; bases not matched to a gene: 12. CDR1 and CDR2 (germline): SNHLY, FYNNEI. This CDR3 spans 15 amino acids. CDR3 amino acids: CASRVPLAGVGEQYF. CDR3 bases: TGTGCCAGCAGGGTCCCTCTAGCGGGAGTAGGGGAGCAGTACTTC. Supplemented by reference TRBV2 and TRBJ2-7, the full variable domain reads EPEVTQTPSHQVTQMGQEVILRCVPISNHLYFYWYRQILGQKVEFLVSFYNNEISEKSEIFDDQFSVERPDGSNFTLKIRSTKLEDSAMYFCASRVPLAGVGEQYFGPGTRLTVT.